This T cell receptor (beta chain) was observed in a study of T cells in Graves' hyperthyroidism and ophthalmopathy (dated by TCRdb to between 2018 and 2020). For the wider study: Peripheral blood samples were taken at the time of initial diagnosis, prior to any treatment. TCR V-J signatures able to tell the groups apart were searched for in a discovery cohort of 95 to 100 patients, of whom 40 to 45 had Graves' ophthalmopathy and under 65 had stable Graves' hyperthyroidism. Prospective prediction of ophthalmopathy was tested in an independent validation cohort of approximately 18 hyperthyroidism patients and some 17 patients who later progressed to ophthalmopathy. The 100 discovery patients were randomly divided into training and test sets at a 7:3 ratio. Thyroid tissue and blood T-cell repertoires from more than 5 Graves' hyperthyroidism patients were also compared in the study. After blood sampling, hyperthyroidism patients were treated with methimazole at a starting dose of 30 mg daily, and ophthalmopathy patients were treated with high-dose intravenous methylprednisolone. TCR Vbeta CDR3 sequencing of roughly 140 peripheral blood samples (roughly 41 ophthalmopathy, 70 to 85 hyperthyroidism and some 17 progressor patients) is reported in the paper. Study-level results and caveats: In cross-validation, a model built on a 13 V-J signature told ophthalmopathy apart from stable hyperthyroidism with 85% to 90% sensitivity and about 81% specificity, and in testing the same model reached 80%/75%. During validation, the model predicted progression to ophthalmopathy a median of approximately 6 months ahead of onset, with more than 60% sensitivity and roughly 75% specificity. Sample size was not statistically predetermined, and investigators were not blinded to group allocation. Most expanded thyroid clonotypes (frequency above 0.001) were also found in blood, which suggests that blood repertoires may mirror thyroid immune responses.

Including cysteine and phenylalanine, the CDR3 has 13 amino acids. Of the read, only the CDR3 DNA is kept; its 39 bases are in frame from base 1. The germline ends are 9 bases apart after V is trimmed by 5 bases and J by 4 bases. CDR1 and CDR2 were assigned from the germline V gene as SGHNT and YENEEA. Moderately to severely active disease, a Clinical Activity Score of at least 3, a NOSPECS grade of at least 4, and a duration under 3 months were present in ophthalmopathy patients. Any patient with an uncontrolled infection, another autoimmune disease, pregnancy or lactation was excluded. Clinical symptoms, serum thyroxine and TRAb, thyroid ultrasound, and orbital computed tomography formed the basis for the diagnoses. PBMCs were separated from approximately 10 ml of fresh peripheral blood using Ficoll-Paque density gradient centrifugation. Trizol reagent was used to extract total RNA, and RNA quality was then checked on an Agilent 2100 Bioanalyzer.

This clonotype was seen at least ten times. Its antigen specificity is not known. No qualities accompany the bases; no much larger clone lies one base away. TCR beta CDR3 regions were amplified from RNA transcripts. The first round of RT-PCR for the TCR CDR3 was performed with the HTBI primer set and the Qiagen OneStep RT-PCR kit. The libraries were constructed in a second round of multiplex PCR and then size-selected and purified. Sequencing of the libraries was done on an Illumina HiSeq2000 using paired-end 100 bp reads. In the original analysis: Raw data were processed with SOAPnuke, discarding reads with adapters, uncalled bases, mean Phred below 15, or no exact constant-primer or identifier match. COPE v1.2.5 was used to merge high-quality paired reads, and clonotypes were defined as unique nucleotide sequences. MiTCR v1.1 was used to align clonotypes to the IMGT TRBV, TRBD and TRBJ reference segments. The analysis included only V-J combinations with a frequency above 0.0001, which together covered roughly 99% of the repertoires. A TCS score was defined as the ratio of F50 (clonal expansion) to E x V (chaos), with BLOSUM62-based TCRdist applied between CDR3 peptides within each V-J. Welch's t-statistics and random forest reduced 500 to 650 V-J features to roughly 13, which were used in a naive Bayes classifier (R e1071). TCRdb trimmed the raw reads at Q25, called clones with MiXCR and kept productive beta chains. Each CDR3 protein appears once, grouped with its most common genes and DNA. The V and J calls and clone size are TCRdb's, not the authors'. This sample holds 300,000 to 500,000 distinct CDR3 sequences; roughly an eighth were observed only once. The ten most abundant clones make up around 28% of the sample.

The clonotype was recovered from a man over 45 with Graves' ophthalmopathy. The sequencing sample was made of blood. This receptor chain uses TRBV11-3 and TRBJ2-1; the D region possibly corresponds to TRBD2 (5 bases align). The CDR3 protein: CASSGRGYNEQFF. The DNA sequence is given as TGTGCCAGCAGCGGGAGAGGTTACAATGAGCAGTTCTTC.